These 3 T cell receptor beta chains originate from one sample sequenced in a study of T cell changes during pregnancy in multiple sclerosis. TCRdb's table, derived via immunoSEQ multiplex PCR, lists solely in-frame clones and lacks some. This table has some 41,000 clones, 90% to 95% appearing once. Sequenced material: CD8+ T cells from peripheral blood mononuclear cells, taken in the third trimester of pregnancy. The receptors were sampled from a female donor with multiple sclerosis, enrolled in a pregnancy study.

The J gene is TRBJ2-7, the V gene TRBV5-8, with 9 bases aligning to TRBD1. The germline V gene has CDR1 SGHTS and CDR2 YDEGEE. The CDR3 has 14 amino acids. Trimming at V came to 4 bases and at J to 3 bases, leaving 5 bases not matched to a gene. The CDR3 sequence is CASSRQGEGYEQYF. CDR3 DNA: TGTGCCAGCAGCCGACAGGGGGAAGGCTACGAGCAGTACTTC.

As DNA, the CDR3 is TGCAGCGTTGCCCTAGGACTAGATATCAATGAGCAGTTCTTC. This sequence encodes CSVALGLDINEQFF. The chain joins TRBV29-1 to TRBJ2-1, with 7 positions matching TRBD2. Germline CDR1 SQVTM, CDR2 ANQGSEA. The CDR3 is 14 amino acids. Trimming removed 4 bases from V and 6 bases from J; junction bases left unmatched: 9.

This chain connects TRBV11-2 to TRBJ2-2; TRBD2 matches at 10 bases. The V and J ends lost 6 bases and 7 bases, in that order; junction bases with no gene match: 11. CDR3 size: 16 residues. Germline-derived CDR1 and CDR2 are SGHAT and FQNNGV. CDR3 sequence reads: CASSRPSGSAYGELFF. CDR3 coding DNA: TGTGCCAGCAGTAGGCCTAGCGGGAGTGCATACGGGGAGCTGTTTTTT.